This is a list of T cell receptor beta chains from one sample in a study of cytomegalovirus exposure and HLA in healthy donors. TCRdb's table, derived via immunoSEQ multiplex PCR, lists solely in-frame clones and lacks some. The sample lists approximately 300,000 clones, 84% occurring once. Sequencing used PBMCs. These TCRs come from a woman aged 40 to 49 in good health and CMV-seropositive. CDR3s include the opening cysteine and the closing phenylalanine or tryptophan. The D gene is left open where the match is weak. Size tells how often a clone was seen (once, few, many) or the class of an expanded clone, and some rows leave it out.

size: NA; J: TRBJ2-7; D: TRBD2; V: TRBV30; DNA: TGTGCCTCCGGGACTAGACTGAACGAGCAGTACTTC; CDR3: CASGTRLNEQYF
size: NA; J: TRBJ2-7; D: TRBD1; V: TRBV6-5; DNA: TGTGCCAGCAGTGGGCGACAGGGGTCCGTCTACGAGCAGTACTTC; CDR3: CASSGRQGSVYEQYF
size: NA; J: TRBJ2-7; D: TRBD2; V: TRBV7-3; DNA: TGTGCCAGCAGCTTAATTACTAGCGGGCCACAGTACTTC; CDR3: CASSLITSGPQYF
size: once; J: TRBJ2-7; D: NA; V: TRBV7-8; DNA: TGTGCCAGCAGCCCGCGGGTAGCGCCCTACGAGCAGTACTTC; CDR3: CASSPRVAPYEQYF
size: NA; J: TRBJ2-5; D: TRBD2; V: TRBV7-2; DNA: TGTGCCAGCAGCCGCGGACTAGCGGGAGTAGAGACCCAGTACTTC; CDR3: CASSRGLAGVETQYF
size: NA; J: TRBJ2-3; D: TRBD2; V: TRBV18; DNA: TGTGCCAGCTCACCATTAGCGGGAGGGCGCACAGATACGCAGTATTTT; CDR3: CASSPLAGGRTDTQYF
size: NA; J: TRBJ1-4; D: NA; V: TRBV25-1; DNA: TGTGCCAGCAGTGGAACAGCCGCAACTAATGAAAAACTGTTTTTT; CDR3: CASSGTAATNEKLFF
size: NA; J: TRBJ2-7; D: NA; V: TRBV7-6; DNA: TGTGCCAGCAGCTTAGCCGGGAGCTCCTACGAGCAGTACTTC; CDR3: CASSLAGSSYEQYF
size: NA; J: TRBJ1-6; D: NA; V: TRBV30; DNA: TGTGCCTGGAGTGTTAGGGGTTTGAATTCACCCCTCCACTTT; CDR3: CAWSVRGLNSPLHF
size: NA; J: TRBJ2-7; D: TRBD2; V: TRBV2; DNA: TGTGCCAGCTTGGCGGGAGACTACGAGCAGTACTTC; CDR3: CASLAGDYEQYF
size: few; J: TRBJ2-2; D: NA; V: TRBV28; DNA: TGTGCCAGCAGTTTACTGACTAGTGGTACCGGGGAGCTGTTTTTT; CDR3: CASSLLTSGTGELFF
size: NA; J: TRBJ2-1; D: TRBD2; V: TRBV4-2; DNA: TGTGCCAGCAGCCCCCTTAGCGGGAGCTCCTACAATGAGCAGTTCTTC; CDR3: CASSPLSGSSYNEQFF
size: NA; J: TRBJ2-1; D: NA; V: TRBV11-1; DNA: TGTGCCAGCAGCTTAGTGCAGGTTTCCTACAATGAGCAGTTCTTC; CDR3: CASSLVQVSYNEQFF
size: NA; J: TRBJ2-5; D: TRBD2; V: TRBV11-2; DNA: TGTGCCAGCAGCTTAGCGGGAGGGCCCACGGAGACCCAGTACTTC; CDR3: CASSLAGGPTETQYF
size: NA; J: TRBJ1-2; D: TRBD1; V: TRBV28; DNA: TGTGCCAGCAGGCTGGGGACAGGGGCGGTCTATGGCTACACCTTC; CDR3: CASRLGTGAVYGYTF
size: NA; J: TRBJ1-4; D: TRBD1; V: TRBV6-1; DNA: TGTGCCAGCAACAGGGGGACGAATGAAAAACTGTTTTTT; CDR3: CASNRGTNEKLFF
size: NA; J: TRBJ1-2; D: NA; V: TRBV5-8; DNA: TGTGCCAGCAGCTACCGGGACATAGGCTATGGCTACACCTTC; CDR3: CASSYRDIGYGYTF